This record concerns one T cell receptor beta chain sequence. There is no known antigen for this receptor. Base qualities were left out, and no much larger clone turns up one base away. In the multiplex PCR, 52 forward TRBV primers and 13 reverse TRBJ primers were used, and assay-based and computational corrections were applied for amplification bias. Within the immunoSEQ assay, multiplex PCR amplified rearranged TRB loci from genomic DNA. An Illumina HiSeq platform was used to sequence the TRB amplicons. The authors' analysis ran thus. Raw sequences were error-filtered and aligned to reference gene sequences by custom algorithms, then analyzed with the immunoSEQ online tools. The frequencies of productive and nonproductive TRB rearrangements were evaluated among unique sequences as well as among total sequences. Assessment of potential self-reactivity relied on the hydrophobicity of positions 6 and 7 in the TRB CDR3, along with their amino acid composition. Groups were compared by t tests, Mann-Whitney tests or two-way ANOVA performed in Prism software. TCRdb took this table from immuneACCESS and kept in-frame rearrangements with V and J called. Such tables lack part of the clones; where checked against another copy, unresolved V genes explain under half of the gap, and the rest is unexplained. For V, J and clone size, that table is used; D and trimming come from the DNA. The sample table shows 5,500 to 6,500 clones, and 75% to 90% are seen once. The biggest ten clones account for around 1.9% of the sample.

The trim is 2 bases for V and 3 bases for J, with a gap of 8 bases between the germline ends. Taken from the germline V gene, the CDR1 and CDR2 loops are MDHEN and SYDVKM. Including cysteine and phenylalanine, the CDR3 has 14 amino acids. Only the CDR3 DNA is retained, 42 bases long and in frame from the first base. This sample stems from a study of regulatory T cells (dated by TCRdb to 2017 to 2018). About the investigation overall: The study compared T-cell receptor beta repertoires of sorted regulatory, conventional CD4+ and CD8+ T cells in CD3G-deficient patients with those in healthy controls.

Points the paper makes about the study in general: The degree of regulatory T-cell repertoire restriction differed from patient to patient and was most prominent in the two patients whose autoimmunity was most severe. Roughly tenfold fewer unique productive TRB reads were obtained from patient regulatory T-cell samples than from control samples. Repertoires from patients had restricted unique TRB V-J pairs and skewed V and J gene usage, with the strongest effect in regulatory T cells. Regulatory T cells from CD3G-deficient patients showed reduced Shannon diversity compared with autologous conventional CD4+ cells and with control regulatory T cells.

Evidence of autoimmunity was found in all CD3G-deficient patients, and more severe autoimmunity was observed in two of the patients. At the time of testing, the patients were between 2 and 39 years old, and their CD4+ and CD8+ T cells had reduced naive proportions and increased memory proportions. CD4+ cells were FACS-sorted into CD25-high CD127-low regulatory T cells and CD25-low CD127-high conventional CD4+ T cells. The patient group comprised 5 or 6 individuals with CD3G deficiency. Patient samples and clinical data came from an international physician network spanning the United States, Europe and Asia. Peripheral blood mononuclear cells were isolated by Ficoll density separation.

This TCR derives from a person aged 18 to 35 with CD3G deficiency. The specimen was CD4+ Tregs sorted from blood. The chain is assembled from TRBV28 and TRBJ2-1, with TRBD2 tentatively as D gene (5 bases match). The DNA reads TGTGCCAGCAGTTTAGACGGGATCTACAATGAGCAGTTCTTC. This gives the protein CASSLDGIYNEQFF.